What follows describes a single TCR beta chain. The antigen is unknown. This sample stems from a study of long-term antiretroviral therapy in people with HIV. The V segment lost 4 bases and the J segment 0 bases; nucleotides outside the gene matches: 12. The CDR3 contains 18 residues. CDR1 and CDR2 from the germline V gene are LGHNA and YNFKEQ. Assay version v3.0 of immunoSEQ was used, and it was run at survey level. A target of about 35,000-50,000 T-cell genomes per sample was set for sequencing. The assay was immunoSEQ multiplex PCR, and TCRdb's table has in-frame clones only and misses some. Among around 30,000 clones listed, about 95% were seen once. Study results and caveats: Transplant donor controls retained higher diversity, though diversity increased after ART. Relative to control repertoires, HIV repertoires exhibited narrower CDR3 length ranges. Dominance of pre-ART expanded clones persisted, fluctuating and often declining after ART.

The origin of this receptor is a man under 40 with HIV. V and J are TRBV4-2 and TRBJ2-3; TRBD2 matches 8 bases. The specimen was unsorted PBMCs, collected 5.3 years after starting antiretroviral therapy. Here the CDR3 reads CASSPLIGSGDSTDTQYF. In DNA form, the CDR3 reads TGTGCCAGCAGCCCGTTGATAGGTAGCGGGGATAGCACAGATACGCAGTATTTT.